The text below deals with one T cell receptor (beta chain). Source study methods: Amplification with reference gene primers provided the estimates of nucleated cell counts. Method: immunoSEQ multiplex PCR; TCRdb's copy keeps in-frame clones and lacks some. V and J calls and clone size are copied from that table; D and trimming were computed from the DNA. Among hundreds of thousands of clones listed, 65% to 85% were seen once. The sample is drawn from a study of blood T cell repertoires in COVID-19. V was pared by 6 bases and J by 2 bases, with 6 bases of the junction left unmatched. The CDR3 is 14 residues long. Germline V gene data show CDR1 as LGHDT and CDR2 as YNNKEL (reference sequence).

Specimen: peripheral blood. The gene calls are TRBV3-1 (or the pseudogene TRBV3-2) and TRBJ2-7; 8 bases fit TRBD1. The sequence was obtained from a woman in her twenties or thirties with COVID-19, enrolled during active disease. The CDR3 region is CASSRGTGPYEQYF. In nucleotides, the CDR3 is TGTGCCAGCAGTCGGGGGACAGGCCCCTACGAGCAGTACTTC.